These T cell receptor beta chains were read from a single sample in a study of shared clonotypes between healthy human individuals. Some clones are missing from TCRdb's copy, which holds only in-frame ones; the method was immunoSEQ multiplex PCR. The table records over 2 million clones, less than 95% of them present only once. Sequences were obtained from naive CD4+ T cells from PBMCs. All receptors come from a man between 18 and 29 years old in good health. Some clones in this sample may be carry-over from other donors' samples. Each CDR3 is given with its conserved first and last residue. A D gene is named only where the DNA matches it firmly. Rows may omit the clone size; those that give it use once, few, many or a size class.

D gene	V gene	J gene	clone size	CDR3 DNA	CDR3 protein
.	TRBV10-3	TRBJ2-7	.	TGTGCCATCAGTACCGGGGCCCTACCGGACTACGAGCAGTACTTC	CAISTGALPDYEQYF
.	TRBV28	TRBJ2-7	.	TGTGCCAGCAGTCCCCTGACAGGAATCAGCTCCTACGAGCAGTACTTC	CASSPLTGISSYEQYF
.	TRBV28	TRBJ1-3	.	TGTGCCAGCAGACCCCCCTACAGGGCTGGAAACACCATATATTTT	CASRPPYRAGNTIYF
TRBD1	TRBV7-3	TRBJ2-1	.	TGTGCCAGCAGCCCCCAGGGGGGACAGGGAAGGAATGAGCAGTTCTTC	CASSPQGGQGRNEQFF
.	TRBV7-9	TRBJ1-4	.	TGTGCCAGCAGCTTATTAGGTTCGGGCTATAATGAAAAACTGTTTTTT	CASSLLGSGYNEKLFF
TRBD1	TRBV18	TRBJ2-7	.	TGTGCCAGCTCACCATGGGACAGGGCCTCCTACGAGCAGTACTTC	CASSPWDRASYEQYF
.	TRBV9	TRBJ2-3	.	TGTGCCAGCAGCGTAGGTGCGGGACTGTATTTT	CASSVGAGLYF
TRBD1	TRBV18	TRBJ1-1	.	TGTGCCAGCTCACCAACAGGGGGTCATTCTGAAGCTTTCTTT	CASSPTGGHSEAFF
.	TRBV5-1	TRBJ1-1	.	TGCGCCAGCAGCTTGGTACCCGGGCCAGCTGAAGCTTTCTTT	CASSLVPGPAEAFF
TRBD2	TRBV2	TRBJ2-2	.	TGTGCCAGCAGTGCTAGCGGGGGTGACACCGGGGAGCTGTTTTTT	CASSASGGDTGELFF
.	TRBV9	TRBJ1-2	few	TGTGCCAGCAGCGTAGCTGGGGGGAACTATGGCTACACCTTC	CASSVAGGNYGYTF
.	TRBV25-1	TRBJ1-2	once	TGTGCCAGCAGTTCCATGGGTCGGCATGGCTACACCTTC	CASSSMGRHGYTF
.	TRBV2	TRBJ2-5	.	TGTGCCAGCAGTGAAGGTGATATAGCGAGGGGTCGAGAGACCCAGTACTTC	CASSEGDIARGRETQYF
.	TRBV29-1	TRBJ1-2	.	TGCAGCGTGGGCTATGGCTACACCTTC	CSVGYGYTF
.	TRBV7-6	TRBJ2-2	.	TGTGCCAGCAGCTTAGAGACTAGGAACACCGGGGAGCTGTTTTTT	CASSLETRNTGELFF
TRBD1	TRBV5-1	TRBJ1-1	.	TGCGCCAGCAGCTTGGCGTCAGGGGGGAACACTGAAGCTTTCTTT	CASSLASGGNTEAFF
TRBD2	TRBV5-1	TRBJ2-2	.	TGCGCCAGCAGACCTAATAGCGGGAGTTTCGCCGGGGAGCTGTTTTTT	CASRPNSGSFAGELFF
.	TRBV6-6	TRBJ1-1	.	TGTGCCAGCAGCCCGAAGACTGAAGCTTTCTTT	CASSPKTEAFF
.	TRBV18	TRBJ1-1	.	TGTGCCAGCTCACTGGGACAGAACACTGAAGCTTTCTTT	CASSLGQNTEAFF
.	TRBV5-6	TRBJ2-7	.	TGTGCCAGCAGCTTGTGGGACCGCCGCGTTTACGAGCAGTACTTC	CASSLWDRRVYEQYF
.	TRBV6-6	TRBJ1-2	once	TGTGCCAGCAGTTACCCATATCATGATGGCTACACCTTC	CASSYPYHDGYTF
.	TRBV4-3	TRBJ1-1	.	TGCGCCAGCAGCCAAGAATATCGAGTAAACACTGAAGCTTTCTTT	CASSQEYRVNTEAFF
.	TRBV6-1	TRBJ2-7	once	TGTGCCAGCAATCGGGACTCGTCCTACGAGCAGTACTTC	CASNRDSSYEQYF
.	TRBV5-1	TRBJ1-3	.	TGCGCCAGCAGCTTAGGGACCGTCTCTGGAAACACCATATATTTT	CASSLGTVSGNTIYF
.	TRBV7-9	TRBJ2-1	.	TGTGCCAGCAGCTTAGTTATAGCGGCCTTCTCCTACAATGAGCAGTTCTTC	CASSLVIAAFSYNEQFF
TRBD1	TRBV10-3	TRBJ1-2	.	TGTGCCATCACTGAGGACAGGGGGCTCTGGAGCTACACCTTC	CAITEDRGLWSYTF